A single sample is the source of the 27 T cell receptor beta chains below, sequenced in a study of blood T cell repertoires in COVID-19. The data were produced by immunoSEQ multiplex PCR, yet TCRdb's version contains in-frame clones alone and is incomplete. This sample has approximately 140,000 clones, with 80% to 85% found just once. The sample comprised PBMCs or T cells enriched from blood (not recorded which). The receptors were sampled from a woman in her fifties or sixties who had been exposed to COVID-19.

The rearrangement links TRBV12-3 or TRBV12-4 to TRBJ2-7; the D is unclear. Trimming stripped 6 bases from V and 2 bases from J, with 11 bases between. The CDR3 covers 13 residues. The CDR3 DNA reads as TGTGCCAGCAGCCCCCAGTCCACCTACGAGCAGTACTTC. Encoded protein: CASSPQSTYEQYF.

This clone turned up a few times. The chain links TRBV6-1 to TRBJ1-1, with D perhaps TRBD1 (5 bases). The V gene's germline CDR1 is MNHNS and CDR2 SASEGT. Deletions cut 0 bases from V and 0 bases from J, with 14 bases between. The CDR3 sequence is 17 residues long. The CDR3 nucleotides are TGTGCCAGCAGTGAAGCCGGCAGGGTGGCCTTGAACACTGAAGCTTTCTTT. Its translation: CASSEAGRVALNTEAFF.

The CDR3 coding sequence is TGTGCCAGCAGCTTCGCCTCAGGTGTAGGAGAGACCCAGTACTTC. Translating it yields CASSFASGVGETQYF. The V call is TRBV11-2, the J call TRBJ2-5; no definite D call. This CDR3 contains 15 residues. Per germline, CDR1 SGHAT and CDR2 FQNNGV. Trimming cost V 3 bases and J 4 bases, with 15 bases left between them.

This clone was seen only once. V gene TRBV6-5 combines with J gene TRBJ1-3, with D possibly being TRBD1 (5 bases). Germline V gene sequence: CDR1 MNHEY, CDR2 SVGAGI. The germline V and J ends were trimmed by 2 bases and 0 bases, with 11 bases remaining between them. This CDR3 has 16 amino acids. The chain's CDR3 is CASSYASGNSGNTIYF. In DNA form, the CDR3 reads TGTGCCAGCAGTTACGCATCAGGGAACTCTGGAAACACCATATATTTT.

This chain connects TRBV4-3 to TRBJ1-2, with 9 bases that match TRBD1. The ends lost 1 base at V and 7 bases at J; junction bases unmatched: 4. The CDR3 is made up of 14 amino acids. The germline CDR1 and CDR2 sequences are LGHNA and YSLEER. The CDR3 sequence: CASSQARQGGGYTF. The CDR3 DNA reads TGCGCCAGCAGCCAAGCTCGACAGGGGGGTGGCTACACCTTC.

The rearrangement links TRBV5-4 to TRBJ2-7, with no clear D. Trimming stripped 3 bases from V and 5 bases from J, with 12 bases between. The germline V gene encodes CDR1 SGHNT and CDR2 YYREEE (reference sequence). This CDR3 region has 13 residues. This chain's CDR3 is CASSSTLLDEQYF. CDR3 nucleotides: TGTGCCAGCAGCTCCACTCTGTTAGACGAGCAGTACTTC.

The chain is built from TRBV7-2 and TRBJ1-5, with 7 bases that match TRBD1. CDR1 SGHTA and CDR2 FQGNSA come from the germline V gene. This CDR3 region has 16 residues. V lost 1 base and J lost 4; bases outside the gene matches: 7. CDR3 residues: CASSLVGTVKNQPQHF. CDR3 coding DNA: TGTGCCAGCAGCTTAGTCGGGACAGTAAAGAATCAGCCCCAGCATTTT.

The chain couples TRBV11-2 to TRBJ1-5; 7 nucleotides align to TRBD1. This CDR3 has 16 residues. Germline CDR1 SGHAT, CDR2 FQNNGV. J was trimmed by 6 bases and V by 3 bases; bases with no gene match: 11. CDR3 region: CASSFDGDRISQPQHF. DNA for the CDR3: TGTGCCAGCAGCTTTGATGGGGACAGAATTTCTCAGCCCCAGCATTTT.

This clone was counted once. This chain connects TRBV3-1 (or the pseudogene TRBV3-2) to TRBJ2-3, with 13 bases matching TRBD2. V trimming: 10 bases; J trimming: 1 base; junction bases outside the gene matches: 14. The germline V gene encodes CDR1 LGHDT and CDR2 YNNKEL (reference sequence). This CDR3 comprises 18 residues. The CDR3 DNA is TGTGCCACTGAATCGGGACTAGCGGGACCCTCGGGCACAGATACGCAGTATTTT. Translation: CATESGLAGPSGTDTQYF.

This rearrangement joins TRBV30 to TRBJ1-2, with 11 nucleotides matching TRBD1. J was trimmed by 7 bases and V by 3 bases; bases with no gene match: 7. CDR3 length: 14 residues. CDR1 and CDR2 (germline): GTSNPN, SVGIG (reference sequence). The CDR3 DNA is TGTGCCTGGAGGGACAGGGGGCAGTATGGTGGCTACACCTTC. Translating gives CAWRDRGQYGGYTF.

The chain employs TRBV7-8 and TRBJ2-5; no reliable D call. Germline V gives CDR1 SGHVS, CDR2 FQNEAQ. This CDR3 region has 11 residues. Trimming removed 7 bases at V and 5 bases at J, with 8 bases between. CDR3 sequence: CASTLKETQYF. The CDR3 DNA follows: TGTGCCAGCACCCTAAAGGAGACCCAGTACTTC.

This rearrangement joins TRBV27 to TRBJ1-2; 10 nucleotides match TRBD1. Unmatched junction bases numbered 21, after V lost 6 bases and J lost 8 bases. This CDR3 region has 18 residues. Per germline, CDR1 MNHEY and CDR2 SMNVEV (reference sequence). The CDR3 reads CASSPATGQGTLLRGYTF. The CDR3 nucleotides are TGTGCCAGCAGCCCGGCTACGGGACAGGGGACCCTCTTGCGAGGCTACACCTTC.

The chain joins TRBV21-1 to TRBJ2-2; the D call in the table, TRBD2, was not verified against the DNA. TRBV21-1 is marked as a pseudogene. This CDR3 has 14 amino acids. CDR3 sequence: CASSKLASPGELFF. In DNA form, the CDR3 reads TGTGCCAGCAGCAAACTGGCTAGCCCCGGGGAGCTGTTTTTT.

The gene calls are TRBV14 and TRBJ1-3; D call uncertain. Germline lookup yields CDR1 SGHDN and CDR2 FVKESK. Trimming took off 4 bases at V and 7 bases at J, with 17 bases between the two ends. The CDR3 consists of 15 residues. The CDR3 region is CASSREAGTPNTIYF. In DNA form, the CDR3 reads TGTGCCAGCAGCCGCGAAGCAGGCACGCCGAACACCATATATTTT. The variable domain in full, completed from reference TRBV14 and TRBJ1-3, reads EAGVTQFPSHSVIEKGQTVTLRCDPISGHDNLYWYRRVMGKEIKFLLHFVKESKQDESGMPNNRFLAERTGGTYSTLKVQPAELEDSGVYFCASSREAGTPNTIYFGEGSWLTVV.

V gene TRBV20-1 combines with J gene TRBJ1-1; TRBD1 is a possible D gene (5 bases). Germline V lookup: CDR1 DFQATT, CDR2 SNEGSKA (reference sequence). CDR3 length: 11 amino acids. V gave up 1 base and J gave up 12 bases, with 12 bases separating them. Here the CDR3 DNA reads TGCAGTGCTAGAGTACGGGGGTTGTCTTTCTTT. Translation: CSARVRGLSFF.

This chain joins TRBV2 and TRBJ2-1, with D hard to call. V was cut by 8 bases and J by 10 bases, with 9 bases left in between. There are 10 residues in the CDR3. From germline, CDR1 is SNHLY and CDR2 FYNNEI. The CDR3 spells CASARREQFF. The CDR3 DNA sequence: TGTGCCAGCGCCCGGAGAGAGCAGTTCTTC.

The CDR3 protein is CSVVTGGEGFTEAFF. Written as DNA, the CDR3 is TGCAGCGTCGTGACAGGGGGGGAGGGCTTCACTGAAGCTTTCTTT. J is TRBJ1-1 and V is TRBV29-1; 9 bases line up with TRBD1. Germline V CDR1 and CDR2: SQVTM, ANQGSEA. With 6 bases clipped from V and 4 bases from J, the junction kept 12 bases outside the gene matches. The CDR3 covers 15 residues.

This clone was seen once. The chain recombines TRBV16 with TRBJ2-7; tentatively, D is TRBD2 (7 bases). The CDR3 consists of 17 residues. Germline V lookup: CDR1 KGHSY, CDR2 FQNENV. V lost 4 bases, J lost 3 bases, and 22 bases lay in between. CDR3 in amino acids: CASSPGTLRGGGYEQYF. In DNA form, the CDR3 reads TGTGCCAGCAGCCCCGGGACACTAAGGGGGGGAGGCTACGAGCAGTACTTC.

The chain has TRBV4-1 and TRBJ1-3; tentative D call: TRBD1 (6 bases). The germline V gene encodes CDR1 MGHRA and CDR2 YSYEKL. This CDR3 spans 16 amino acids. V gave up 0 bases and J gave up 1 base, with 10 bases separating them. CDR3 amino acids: CASSQEWGLSGNTIYF. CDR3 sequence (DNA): TGCGCCAGCAGCCAAGAATGGGGGCTGTCTGGAAACACCATATATTTT.

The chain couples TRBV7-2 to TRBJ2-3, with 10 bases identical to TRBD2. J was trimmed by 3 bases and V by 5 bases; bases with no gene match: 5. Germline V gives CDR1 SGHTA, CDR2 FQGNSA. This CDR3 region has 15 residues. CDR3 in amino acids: CASSQRGGKTDTQYF. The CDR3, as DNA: TGTGCCAGCAGCCAGCGGGGGGGCAAGACAGATACGCAGTATTTT.

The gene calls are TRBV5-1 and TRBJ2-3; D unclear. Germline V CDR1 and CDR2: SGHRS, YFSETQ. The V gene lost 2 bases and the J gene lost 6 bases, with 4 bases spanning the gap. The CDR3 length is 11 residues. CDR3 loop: CASSFHDTQYF. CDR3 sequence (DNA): TGCGCCAGCAGCTTTCATGATACGCAGTATTTT.

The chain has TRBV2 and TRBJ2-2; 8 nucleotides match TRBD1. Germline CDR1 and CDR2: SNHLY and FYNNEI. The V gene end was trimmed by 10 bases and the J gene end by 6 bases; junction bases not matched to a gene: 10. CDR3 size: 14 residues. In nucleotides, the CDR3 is TGTGCCACCGGACAGGGAAAATCGGCCGGGGAGCTGTTTTTT. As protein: CATGQGKSAGELFF.

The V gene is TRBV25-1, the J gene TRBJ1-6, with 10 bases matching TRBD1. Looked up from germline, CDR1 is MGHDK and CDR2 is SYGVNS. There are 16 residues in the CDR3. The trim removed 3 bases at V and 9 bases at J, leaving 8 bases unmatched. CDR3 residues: CASSDPRQGAGSPLHF. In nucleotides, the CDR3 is TGTGCCAGCAGTGACCCCCGACAGGGGGCAGGTTCACCCCTCCACTTT.

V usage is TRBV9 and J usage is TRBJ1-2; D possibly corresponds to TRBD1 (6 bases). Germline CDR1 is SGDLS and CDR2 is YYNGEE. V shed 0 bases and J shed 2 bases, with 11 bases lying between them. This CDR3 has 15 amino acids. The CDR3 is CASSVGTGGNYGYTF. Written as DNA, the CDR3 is TGTGCCAGCAGCGTAGGGACTGGGGGCAACTATGGCTACACCTTC.

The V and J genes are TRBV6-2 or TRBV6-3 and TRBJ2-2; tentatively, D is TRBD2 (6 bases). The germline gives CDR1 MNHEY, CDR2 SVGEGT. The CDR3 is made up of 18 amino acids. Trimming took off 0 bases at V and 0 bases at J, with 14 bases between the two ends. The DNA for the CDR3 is TGTGCCAGCAGTTACTCGGAGGGGTGGGTACCGAACACCGGGGAGCTGTTTTTT. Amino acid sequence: CASSYSEGWVPNTGELFF.

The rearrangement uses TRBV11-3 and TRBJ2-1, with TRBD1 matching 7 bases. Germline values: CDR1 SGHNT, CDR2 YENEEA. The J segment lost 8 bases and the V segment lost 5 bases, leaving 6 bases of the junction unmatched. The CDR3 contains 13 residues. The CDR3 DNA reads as TGTGCCAGCAGCACATATGACAGGGATGAGCAGTTCTTC. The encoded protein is CASSTYDRDEQFF.

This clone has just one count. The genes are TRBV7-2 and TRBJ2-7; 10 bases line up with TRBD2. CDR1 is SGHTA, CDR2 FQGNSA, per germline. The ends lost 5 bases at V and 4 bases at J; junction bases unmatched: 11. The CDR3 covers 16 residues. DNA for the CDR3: TGTGCCAGCAGCCCCCTAGCGGGGGCTCTCCTTTACGAGCAGTACTTC. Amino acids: CASSPLAGALLYEQYF.